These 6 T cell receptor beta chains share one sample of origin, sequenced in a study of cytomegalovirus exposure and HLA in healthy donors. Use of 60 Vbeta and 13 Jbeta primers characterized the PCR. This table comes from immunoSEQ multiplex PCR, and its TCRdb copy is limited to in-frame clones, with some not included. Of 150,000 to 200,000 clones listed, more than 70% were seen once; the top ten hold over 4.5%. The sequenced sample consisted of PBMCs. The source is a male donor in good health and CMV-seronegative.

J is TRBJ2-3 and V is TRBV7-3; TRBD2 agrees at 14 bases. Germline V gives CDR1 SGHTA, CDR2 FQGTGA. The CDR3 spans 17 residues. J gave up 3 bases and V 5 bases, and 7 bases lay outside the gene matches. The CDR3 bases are TGTGCCAGCAGCGGGACTAGCGGGGGAATTACGACAGATACGCAGTATTTT. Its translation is CASSGTSGGITTDTQYF. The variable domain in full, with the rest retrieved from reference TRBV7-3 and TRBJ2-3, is GAGVSQTPSNKVTEKGKYVELRCDPISGHTALYWYRQSLGQGPEFLIYFQGTGAADDSGLPNDRFFAVRPEGSVSTLKIQRTERGDSAVYLCASSGTSGGITTDTQYFGPGTRLTVL.

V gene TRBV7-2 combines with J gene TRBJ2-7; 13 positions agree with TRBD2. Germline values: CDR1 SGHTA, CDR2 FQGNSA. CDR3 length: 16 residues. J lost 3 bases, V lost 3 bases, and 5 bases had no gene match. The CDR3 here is CASSFLLAGGNYEQYF. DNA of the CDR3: TGTGCCAGCAGCTTCTTACTAGCGGGAGGGAACTACGAGCAGTACTTC.

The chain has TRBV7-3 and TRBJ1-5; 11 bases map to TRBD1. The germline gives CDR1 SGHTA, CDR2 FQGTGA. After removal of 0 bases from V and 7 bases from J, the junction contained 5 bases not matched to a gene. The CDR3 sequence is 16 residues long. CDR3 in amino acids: CASSLTDRGPGQPQHF. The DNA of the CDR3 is TGTGCCAGCAGCTTAACGGACAGGGGGCCGGGGCAGCCCCAGCATTTT.

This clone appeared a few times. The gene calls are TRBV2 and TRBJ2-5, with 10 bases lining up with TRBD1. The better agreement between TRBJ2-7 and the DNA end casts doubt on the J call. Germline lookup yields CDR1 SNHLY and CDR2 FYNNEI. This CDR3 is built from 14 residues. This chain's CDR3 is CASRRTGGSYEQYF. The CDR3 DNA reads TGTGCCAGCAGGAGGACAGGGGGCTCCTACGAGCAGTACTTC.

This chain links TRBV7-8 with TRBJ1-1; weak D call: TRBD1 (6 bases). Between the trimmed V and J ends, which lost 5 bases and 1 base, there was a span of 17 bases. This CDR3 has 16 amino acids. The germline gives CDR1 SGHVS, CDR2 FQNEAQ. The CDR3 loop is CASSKPGRTENTEAFF. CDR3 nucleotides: TGTGCCAGCAGCAAACCCGGCCGGACAGAGAACACTGAAGCTTTCTTT. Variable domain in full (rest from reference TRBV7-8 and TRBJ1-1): GAGVSQSPRYKVAKRGQDVALRCDPISGHVSLFWYQQALGQGPEFLTYFQNEAQLDKSGLPSDRFFAERPEGSVSTLKIQRTQQEDSAVYLCASSKPGRTENTEAFFGQGTRLTVV.

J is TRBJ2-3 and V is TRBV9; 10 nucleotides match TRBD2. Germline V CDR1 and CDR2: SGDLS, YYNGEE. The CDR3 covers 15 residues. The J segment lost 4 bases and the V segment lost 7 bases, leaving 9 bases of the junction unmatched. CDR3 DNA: TGTGCCAGCGGGCAGCGGGGGGGCCCTGCAGATACGCAGTATTTT. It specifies CASGQRGGPADTQYF.